Below are 28 T cell receptor beta chains sequenced from a single sample in a study of breast tumors, draining lymph nodes, adjacent tissues. TCRdb passed the multiplex PCR reads through MiXCR, listing each CDR3 protein once. The table lists some 120,000 distinct CDR3 sequences, about 20% of them singletons. Axillary draining lymph nodes of breast cancer patients supplied the node samples. Sequenced: axillary lymph node tissue. The source of these receptors is a female donor with breast cancer. Some clones in this sample may be carry-over from other donors' samples.

This clonotype was found many times. V is TRBV2 and J is TRBJ1-5, with D possibly matching TRBD1 (6 bases). The CDR3 contains 14 residues. Trimming cost V 8 bases and J 7 bases, with 18 bases left between them. The germline V gene encodes CDR1 SNHLY and CDR2 FYNNEI. The CDR3 bases are TGTGCCAGCTCCCGAGGTGGGGGCGGACAGCCCCAGCATTTT. This sequence encodes CASSRGGGGQPQHF.

This clonotype was picked up many times. The chain couples TRBV12-3 or TRBV12-4 to TRBJ1-2; no definite D call. The CDR3 runs to 13 residues. Trimming took 5 bases from V and 5 from J, leaving 12 bases between them. For the CDR3, the DNA is TGTGCCAGCAGTCCGGCCTCAGCATATGGCTACACCTTC. This codes for CASSPASAYGYTF.

In this sample, this clonotype turned up many times. The rearrangement links TRBV20-1 to TRBJ1-6; possible D gene TRBD1, 5 bases. The CDR3 runs 16 residues. V lost 0 bases and J lost 6, with 15 bases in between. The germline CDR1 and CDR2 sequences are DFQATT and SNEGSKA (reference sequence). In nucleotides, the CDR3 is TGCAGTGCTAGAGACAGGGTGAAGGGAACTAATTCACCCCTCCACTTT. It codes for CSARDRVKGTNSPLHF.

This clonotype was counted at least ten times. The rearrangement uses TRBV30 and TRBJ2-7, with TRBD1 identical over 9 bases. The CDR3 extends over 14 amino acids. V gave up 5 bases and J gave up 2 bases; unmatched junction bases: 7. Per the germline V gene, CDR1 is GTSNPN and CDR2 is SVGIG (reference sequence). CDR3 bases: TGTGCCTGGGGTCCACACAGGGGGCCCTACGAGCAGTACTTC. Translating gives CAWGPHRGPYEQYF.

This clonotype was counted only a few times. The J gene is TRBJ2-5, the V gene TRBV18; no clear D. CDR1 is KGHSH, CDR2 LQKENI, per germline. Trimming shortened V by 3 bases and J by 3 bases, and 11 bases separated the two germline ends. This CDR3 has 14 amino acids. CDR3 bases: TGTGCCAGCTCACCCGGGCGGATAAAAGAGACCCAGTACTTC. This translates into CASSPGRIKETQYF. The full variable domain, its missing parts supplied by reference TRBV18 and TRBJ2-5, is NAGVMQNPRHLVRRRGQEARLRCSPMKGHSHVYWYRQLPEEGLKFMVYLQKENIIDESGMPKERFSAEFPKEGPSILRIQQVVRGDSAAYFCASSPGRIKETQYFGPGTRLLVL.

This clonotype appeared many times. V and J are TRBV5-1 and TRBJ1-2, with a tentative D call TRBD1 (5 bases). Germline V gene sequence: CDR1 SGHRS, CDR2 YFSETQ. V dropped 4 bases and J dropped 1 base, with 8 bases sitting between them. CDR3 length equals 13 residues. The CDR3 reads CASSPDSNYGYTF. The DNA for the CDR3 is TGCGCCAGCAGCCCCGACAGTAACTATGGCTACACCTTC.

As to this clonotype: One end of the junction does not line up with germline, which may come from a read error. This chain uses TRBV5-1 with TRBJ2-1; TRBD1 agrees at 12 bases. The CDR3 covers 20 residues. The germline gives CDR1 SGHRS, CDR2 YFSETQ. The CDR3 region has the DNA TGCGCCAACAGCTTGGCGCTACTTTCCGGGACAGGGGGCTTCGCCAATGAGCAGTTCTTC. Encoded protein: CANSLALLSGTGGFANEQFF.

The gene calls are TRBV6-1 and TRBJ2-1; 7 bases map to TRBD2. The V gene's germline CDR1 is MNHNS and CDR2 SASEGT. This CDR3 spans 17 amino acids. J gave up 4 bases and V 11 bases, and 20 bases lay outside the gene matches. Written as DNA, the CDR3 is TGTGCCCTCCTCCCGGCGGTTAGGACTAGTCGGTACAATGAGCAGTTCTTC. Protein: CALLPAVRTSRYNEQFF.

There are many counts of this clonotype. This chain links TRBV6-2 or TRBV6-3 with TRBJ2-7; maybe TRBD1 (6 bases). V was pared by 0 bases and J by 4 bases, with 16 bases between. The CDR3 consists of 16 residues. The V gene's germline CDR1 is MNHEY and CDR2 SVGEGT. CDR3 DNA sequence: TGTGCCAGCAGTTACTCCACAGGGCCGCTTTTTTACGAGCAGTACTTC. The encoded protein is CASSYSTGPLFYEQYF.

This clonotype was counted at least ten times. The chain uses TRBV7-2 and TRBJ1-6; D is unresolved. Trimming took off 2 bases at V and 6 bases at J, with 14 bases between the two ends. Germline lookup yields CDR1 SGHTA and CDR2 FQGNSA. The CDR3 totals 16 residues. The CDR3 DNA sequence: TGTGCCAGCAGCTTACCGGCCTCTACCCTTAATTCACCCCTCCACTTT. It encodes CASSLPASTLNSPLHF.

This clonotype has ten or more counts. The gene calls are TRBV4-2 and TRBJ2-7; TRBD1 agrees at 7 bases. Germline-derived CDR1 and CDR2 are LGHNA and YNFKEQ. J gave up 7 bases and V 6 bases, and 6 bases lay outside the gene matches. CDR3 size: 12 residues. CDR3 coding DNA: TGTGCCAGCAGTATGACAGGGAGTGAGCAGTACTTC. This gives the protein CASSMTGSEQYF.

On this clonotype: A much more abundant neighbour one base away suggests this may be a read error. This chain joins TRBV11-2 and TRBJ2-1; possible D gene TRBD2, 5 bases. Germline CDR1 reads SGHAT; CDR2 reads FQNNGV. V was cut by 5 bases and J by 12 bases, with 8 bases left in between. The CDR3 runs 10 residues. CDR3 bases: TGTGCCAGCAGCCGCCGGGGGCAGTTCTTC. Protein sequence: CASSRRGQFF.

This clonotype came up many times. V is TRBV19 and J is TRBJ1-2, with unresolved D. The length of the CDR3 is 13 residues. The V gene's germline CDR1 is LNHDA and CDR2 SQIVND (reference sequence). The V end was cut by 8 bases, the J end by 9 bases, with 19 bases between. This CDR3 is CASGSWGSRSYTF. For the CDR3, the DNA is TGTGCCAGTGGCTCATGGGGATCTAGGAGCTACACCTTC. Using reference TRBV19 and TRBJ1-2 for the parts outside the CDR3, the full variable domain is DGGITQSPKYLFRKEGQNVTLSCEQNLNHDAMYWYRQDPGQGLRLIYYSQIVNDFQKGDIAEGYSVSREKKESFPLTVTSAQKNPTAFYLCASGSWGSRSYTFGSGTRLTVV.

This clonotype was counted ten times or more. The chain has TRBV14 and TRBJ2-7; tentative D call: TRBD1 (8 bases). Germline CDR1 reads SGHDN; CDR2 reads FVKESK. Between the trimmed V and J ends, which lost 4 bases and 2 bases, there was a span of 12 bases. The CDR3 loop spans 14 amino acids. In nucleotides, the CDR3 is TGTGCCAGCAGCCCAACAGGGGGGGCCTACGAGCAGTACTTC. Translation gives CASSPTGGAYEQYF.

In its sample, this clonotype was seen many times. The DNA of the CDR3 is TGTGCCAGCAGCTCGGCGGACAGTGCAGACTCTGGGGCCAACGTCCTGACTTTC. It encodes CASSSADSADSGANVLTF. The V gene is TRBV5-4, the J gene TRBJ2-6; perhaps TRBD1 as D (6 bases). Germline loops: CDR1 SGHNT, CDR2 YYREEE (reference sequence). This CDR3 has 18 amino acids. V was trimmed by 3 bases and J by 0 bases, leaving 16 bases between them. Complete variable domain (other parts from reference TRBV5-4 and TRBJ2-6): ETGVTQSPTHLIKTRGQQVTLRCSSQSGHNTVSWYQQALGQGPQFIFQYYREEENGRGNFPPRFSGLQFPNYSSELNVNALELDDSALYLCASSSADSADSGANVLTFGAGSRLTVL.

Many counts were recorded for this clonotype. The V gene is TRBV7-3, the J gene TRBJ2-1, with TRBD2 as a possible D gene (5 bases). Germline loops: CDR1 SGHTA, CDR2 FQGTGA. Trimming left V 1 base short and J 6 bases short, with 16 bases between. The CDR3 spans 16 residues. In DNA, the CDR3 is TGTGCCAGCAGCTTAAGGATCGGGGAGTTGGGCAATGAGCAGTTCTTC. Residues: CASSLRIGELGNEQFF.

The rearrangement joins TRBV12-3 or TRBV12-4 to TRBJ1-2, with 7 bases that match TRBD1. V lost 5 bases and J lost 5; bases outside the gene matches: 2. The CDR3 has 12 residues. CDR3 amino acids: CASSRGQYGYTF. For the CDR3, the DNA is TGTGCCAGCAGTCGGGGACAGTATGGCTACACCTTC.

Concerning this clonotype itself: A clone one base away is much larger, so this may be a read error. The chain joins TRBV2 to TRBJ1-5; 10 nucleotides match TRBD1. The length of the CDR3 is 16 residues. Germline V CDR1 and CDR2: SNHLY, FYNNEI. Trimming cost V 7 bases and J 2 bases; bases outside gene matches: 8. The CDR3 region has the DNA TGTGCCAGCATGACGGGACAGGGGCGTCGCAATCAGCCCCAGCATTTT. This gives the protein CASMTGQGRRNQPQHF.

This clonotype was counted ten times or more. The V and J genes are TRBV12-3 or TRBV12-4 and TRBJ1-2; the D gene is possibly TRBD1 (5 bases). V lost 4 bases and J 9 bases, leaving 9 bases between the germline ends. This CDR3 comprises 11 residues. The CDR3 DNA reads TGTGCCAGCAGTTCCAGGGTCAGCTACACCTTC. Its protein is CASSSRVSYTF.

In its sample, this clonotype was seen a few times. This chain uses TRBV5-4 with TRBJ2-5, with a weak D call TRBD2 (5 bases). The CDR3 is made up of 16 amino acids. The V end was cut by 4 bases, the J end by 4 bases, with 20 bases between. In germline, CDR1 is SGHNT, CDR2 YYREEE (reference sequence). CDR3: CASSPRGHQVGETQYF. Written as DNA, the CDR3 is TGTGCCAGCAGCCCCAGAGGGCATCAGGTCGGAGAGACCCAGTACTTC. The entire variable domain, with the rest obtained from reference TRBV5-4 and TRBJ2-5, is as follows: ETGVTQSPTHLIKTRGQQVTLRCSSQSGHNTVSWYQQALGQGPQFIFQYYREEENGRGNFPPRFSGLQFPNYSSELNVNALELDDSALYLCASSPRGHQVGETQYFGPGTRLLVL.

This clonotype has at least ten counts. This rearrangement joins TRBV18 to TRBJ2-2; 8 bases match TRBD1. Unmatched junction bases numbered 1, after V lost 3 bases and J lost 1 base. CDR3 length: 15 amino acids. CDR1 KGHSH and CDR2 LQKENI come from the germline V gene. For the CDR3, the DNA is TGTGCCAGCTCACCCAGGGGGCTGAACACCGGGGAGCTGTTTTTT. Residues: CASSPRGLNTGELFF.

As concerns this clonotype: This sequence may be a read error, since a much larger clone differs from it by one base. This chain joins TRBV12-3 or TRBV12-4 and TRBJ2-5, with TRBD1 matching over 10 bases. This CDR3 is 19 amino acids long. V lost 1 base and J lost 0; bases outside the gene matches: 11. The CDR3 coding sequence is TGTGCCAGCAGTTTAGTACTGTCCCGGGACAGGGGAGACCAAGAGACCCAGTACTTC. This gives the protein CASSLVLSRDRGDQETQYF.

The sample holds many counts of this clonotype. The chain employs TRBV6-5 and TRBJ1-2, with D hard to call. The V gene lost 6 bases and the J gene lost 7 bases, with 12 bases spanning the gap. Germline V gives CDR1 MNHEY, CDR2 SVGAGI. The CDR3 runs to 12 residues. CDR3 DNA: TGTGCCAGCAGCTCGTCTAGAGCTGGCTACACCTTC. Amino acid sequence: CASSSSRAGYTF.

This clonotype was counted at least ten times. This chain links TRBV7-6 with TRBJ2-1; no firm D call. The length of the CDR3 is 14 residues. V was trimmed by 3 bases and J by 6 bases, leaving 12 bases between them. Germline V lookup: CDR1 SGHVS, CDR2 FNYEAQ. DNA for the CDR3: TGTGCCAGCAGCTTTGGCGGCCGCCCCAATGAGCAGTTCTTC. It specifies CASSFGGRPNEQFF.

The sample holds many counts of this clonotype. V is TRBV4-1 and J is TRBJ2-1; TRBD2 matches at 16 bases. The V gene's germline CDR1 is MGHRA and CDR2 YSYEKL. With V trimmed by 4 bases and J by 7 bases, 4 bases remained unmatched. CDR3 length: 16 residues. This chain's CDR3 is CASSRAGLAGGNEQFF. The CDR3 coding sequence is TGCGCCAGCAGCCGGGCGGGACTAGCGGGAGGGAATGAGCAGTTCTTC.

This clonotype came up many times. V and J are TRBV18 and TRBJ1-6; TRBD1 agrees at 7 bases. This CDR3 region has 18 residues. The trim removed 4 bases at V and 0 bases at J, leaving 9 bases unmatched. The V gene's germline CDR1 is KGHSH and CDR2 LQKENI. The CDR3 region is CASSLGTVTPSYNSPLHF. Here the CDR3 DNA reads TGTGCCAGCTCACTGGGGACAGTGACCCCCTCCTATAATTCACCCCTCCACTTT. The variable domain in full, completed from reference TRBV18 and TRBJ1-6, reads NAGVMQNPRHLVRRRGQEARLRCSPMKGHSHVYWYRQLPEEGLKFMVYLQKENIIDESGMPKERFSAEFPKEGPSILRIQQVVRGDSAAYFCASSLGTVTPSYNSPLHFGNGTRLTVT.

This clonotype was detected many times. The V gene is TRBV9, the J gene TRBJ2-1; 8 nucleotides line up with TRBD1. The CDR3 length is 15 residues. With 5 bases clipped from V and 0 bases from J, the junction kept 4 bases outside the gene matches. The V gene's germline CDR1 is SGDLS and CDR2 YYNGEE. The CDR3 DNA is TGTGCCAGCAGTTTAACAGGGGGCTCCTACAATGAGCAGTTCTTC. Translation gives CASSLTGGSYNEQFF.

This clonotype came up many times. This chain connects TRBV6-5 to TRBJ1-6, with D perhaps TRBD1 (6 bases). Germline V gene lookup returns CDR1 MNHEY and CDR2 SVGAGI. Trimming left V 6 bases short and J 5 bases short, with 11 bases between. This CDR3 has 14 amino acids. This CDR3 reads CASRNDRNNSPLHF. As DNA, the CDR3 is TGTGCCAGCAGGAATGACAGGAATAATTCACCCCTCCACTTT.